This T cell receptor beta chain was recovered during a study of graft-versus-host responses after intestinal transplantation. Study details: Recipients got multivisceral, liver-intestinal, or isolated intestinal transplants. Every recipient had anti-thymocyte globulin induction and roughly three years of tacrolimus plus steroids. Overall study findings and caveats: Declining HvG levels early post-transplant were linked to peak circulating GvH clone levels. Allografts of one patient group, those with graft-donor T cell macrochimerism, had high graft-versus-host to host-versus-graft clonal ratios.

The CDR3 has 11 residues. The germline CDR1 and CDR2 sequences are MNHGY and SVAAGI. V lost 2 bases, J lost 2 bases, and 1 base lay in between. Repertoires were generated with immunoSEQ multiplex PCR, while TCRdb's copy carries only in-frame clones and drops some. The repertoire consists of about 20,000 clones, with about 89% occurring once and the leading ten covering 9.4%. Concerning this clone: The antigen is undetermined.

The material was PBMCs, obtained around 230 days after intestinal transplant. The chain uses TRBV6-9 and TRBJ2-7, with D hard to call. The sequence derives from a human patient who received an intestinal transplant, so some T cells may come from the graft donor. CDR3 in DNA: TGTGCCAGCAGTTATACCTACGAGCAGTACTTC. It specifies CASSYTYEQYF.